The source of this T cell receptor beta chain is a study of control samples from healthy donors and cancer patients (dated by TCRdb to 2020 to 2022). CDR1 and CDR2, looked up from the germline V gene, are SGDLS and YYNGEE. The cysteine opens and the phenylalanine closes a CDR3 of 15 amino acids. This entry keeps only the CDR3 DNA: 45 bases, framed from base 1. The V and J ends are trimmed by 4 bases and 3 bases, leaving 14 bases between them. The method behind the library was the immunoSEQ multiplex PCR assay. In TCRdb, the immuneACCESS table is reduced to in-frame sequences with V and J assigned. These tables do not hold every clone; where another copy was compared, an unresolved V gene accounts for under half, and the others remain unexplained. The sample data list some 49,000 clones, and 65% to 90% of these were observed just once. Approximately 2.8% of the sample lies in the top ten. About this clone: What antigen it recognizes has not been identified. No base quality values were provided; no much bigger clone lies one nucleotide off.

Input material: PBMCs. Recombination linked TRBV9 to TRBJ1-5, with TRBD1 tentatively as D gene (5 bases match). This clonotype was sampled from a woman aged 45-65 years with lung cancer. CDR3 sequence: CASSPRGGINQPQHF. The DNA reads as follows: TGTGCCAGCAGCCCCCGGGGGGGAATCAATCAGCCCCAGCATTTT.